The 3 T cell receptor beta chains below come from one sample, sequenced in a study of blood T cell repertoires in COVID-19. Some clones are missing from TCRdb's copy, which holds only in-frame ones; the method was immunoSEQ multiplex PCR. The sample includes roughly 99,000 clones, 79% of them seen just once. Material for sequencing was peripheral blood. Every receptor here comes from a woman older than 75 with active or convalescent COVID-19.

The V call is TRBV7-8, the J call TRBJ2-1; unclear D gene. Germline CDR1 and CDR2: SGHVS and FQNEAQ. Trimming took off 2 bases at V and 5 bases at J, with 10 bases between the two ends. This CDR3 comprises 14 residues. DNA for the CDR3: TGTGCCAGCAGCTTACAACGGCAGGACAATGAGCAGTTCTTC. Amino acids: CASSLQRQDNEQFF. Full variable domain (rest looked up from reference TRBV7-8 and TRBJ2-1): GAGVSQSPRYKVAKRGQDVALRCDPISGHVSLFWYQQALGQGPEFLTYFQNEAQLDKSGLPSDRFFAERPEGSVSTLKIQRTQQEDSAVYLCASSLQRQDNEQFFGPGTRLTVL.

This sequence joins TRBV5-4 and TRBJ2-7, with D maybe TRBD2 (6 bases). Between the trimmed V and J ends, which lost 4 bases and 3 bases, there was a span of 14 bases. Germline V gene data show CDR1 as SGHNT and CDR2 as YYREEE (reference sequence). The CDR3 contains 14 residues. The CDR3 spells CASSPVPGVYEQYF. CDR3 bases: TGTGCCAGCAGCCCCGTCCCGGGAGTCTACGAGCAGTACTTC.

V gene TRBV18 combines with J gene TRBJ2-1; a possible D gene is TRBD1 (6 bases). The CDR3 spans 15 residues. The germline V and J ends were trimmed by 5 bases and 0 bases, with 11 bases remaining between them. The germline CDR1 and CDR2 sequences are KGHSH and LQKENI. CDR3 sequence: CASSGGAGSYNEQFF. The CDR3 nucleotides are TGTGCCAGCTCAGGGGGCGCGGGCTCCTACAATGAGCAGTTCTTC.